One T cell receptor (beta chain) is described in this entry. This sample stems from a study of blood T cell repertoires in COVID-19. Background on the study: Some COVID-19 samples were acute and others convalescent; all came from the United States, Italy and Spain. T cells, B-cell-depleted T cells, or PBMCs provided the cDNA or gDNA that served as material.

Using immunoSEQ multiplex PCR, the repertoire was profiled, and TCRdb retains in-frame clones only, with some absent. The table shows more than 250,000 clones, with approximately 87% occurring only once. V was shortened by 5 bases and J by 5 bases, with 12 bases between the two germline ends. Germline V gives CDR1 SNHLY, CDR2 FYNNEI. The length of the CDR3 is 13 residues. Living in 25 or so US areas, the participants were between roughly 18 and 90 years of age. Donors in Cohort 3 who had recovered were those with two negative PCRs, healthcare professional clearance, or resolution of their symptoms. This sequence was found in a woman younger than 45 who had recovered from COVID-19. The chain recombines TRBV2 with TRBJ2-5; TRBD1 is a possible D gene (6 bases). Sequencing used PBMCs or T cells enriched from blood (not recorded which). CDR3 DNA: TGTGCCAGCAGTAGCACAGGGATGGAGACCCAGTACTTC. As protein: CASSSTGMETQYF.